This T cell receptor (beta chain) is drawn from a study of T cell responses to AZD1222 COVID-19 vaccine. Regarding the study as a whole: Spike-specific TCR breadth and depth both grew after two AZD1222 doses.

Points on this clone: Its target is unknown.

TCRdb's table, derived via immunoSEQ multiplex PCR, lists solely in-frame clones and lacks some. The data show about 67,000 clones, around four fifths seen once. The CDR3 covers 16 residues. The germline gives CDR1 SQVTM, CDR2 ANQGSEA. Trimming shortened V by 5 bases and J by 5 bases, and 24 bases separated the two germline ends. Here the sequenced sample was peripheral blood, taken on day 0 of AZD1222 vaccination. The J gene is TRBJ1-2, the V gene TRBV29-1; D gene unclear. The TCR comes from an adult in good health. In nucleotides, the CDR3 is TGCAGCGTTTTGGACCCGGGGAGGGAACCAGCTTATGGCTACACCTTC. Protein product: CSVLDPGREPAYGYTF.